Below are 27 T cell receptor beta chains sequenced from a single sample in a study of blood T cell repertoires in COVID-19. Using immunoSEQ multiplex PCR, the repertoire was profiled, and TCRdb retains in-frame clones only, with some absent. The data show some 200,000 clones, roughly three quarters seen once. Sequencing used peripheral blood. The origin of the receptors is a woman aged 50 to 60 with active or convalescent COVID-19.

The chain employs TRBV3-1 (or the pseudogene TRBV3-2) and TRBJ1-3; D gene ambiguous. Germline CDR1 and CDR2: LGHDT and YNNKEL (reference sequence). CDR3 length: 14 amino acids. Trimming stripped 4 bases from V and 0 bases from J, with 7 bases between. CDR3 in DNA: TGTGCCAGCAGCCCCAGCGGCTCTGGAAACACCATATATTTT. It yields the protein CASSPSGSGNTIYF.

This chain links TRBV5-1 with TRBJ1-4; no clear D. Trimming left V 0 bases short and J 6 bases short, with 9 bases between. The CDR3 length is 14 residues. Looked up from germline, CDR1 is SGHRS and CDR2 is YFSETQ. The CDR3 sequence is CASSLGRRDEKLFF. The CDR3 region has the DNA TGCGCCAGCAGCTTGGGTCGGAGGGATGAAAAACTGTTTTTT.

This chain joins TRBV4-3 and TRBJ1-4, with a tentative D call TRBD1 (5 bases). CDR1 is LGHNA and CDR2 is YSLEER in the germline V gene. The CDR3 spans 16 residues. The V end was cut by 1 base, the J end by 13 bases, with 22 bases between. The CDR3 loop is CASSQAPDRGRGGLFF. The CDR3 DNA reads TGCGCCAGCAGCCAAGCCCCGGACCGCGGCCGGGGGGGACTGTTTTTT.

The rearrangement links TRBV28 to TRBJ2-1, with D perhaps matching TRBD2 (5 bases). Germline V gene data show CDR1 as MDHEN and CDR2 as SYDVKM. This CDR3 is 13 amino acids long. V gave up 6 bases and J gave up 8 bases, with 14 bases separating them. DNA for the CDR3: TGTGCCAGCAGCCTATGGGTCGGGGATGAGCAGTTCTTC. Translation gives CASSLWVGDEQFF.

This clone occurred a few times. The chain carries TRBV2 and TRBJ1-1; TRBD1 is a possible D gene (6 bases). The V end was cut by 4 bases, the J end by 1 base, with 10 bases between. From germline, CDR1 is SNHLY and CDR2 FYNNEI. CDR3 length: 14 amino acids. This CDR3 reads CASSGDIRNTEAFF. CDR3 bases: TGTGCCAGCAGTGGGGACATACGGAACACTGAAGCTTTCTTT.

This clone was found a few times. This chain joins TRBV6-5 and TRBJ2-7, with 12 bases identical to TRBD2. The germline gives CDR1 MNHEY, CDR2 SVGAGI. J was trimmed by 4 bases and V by 0 bases; bases with no gene match: 4. CDR3 size: 16 residues. The CDR3 DNA is TGTGCCAGCAGTTACTCTGACGGACTAGCGGGATACGAGCAGTACTTC. The encoded protein is CASSYSDGLAGYEQYF.

The CDR3 region is CASSSPGTGGFSYEQYF. The DNA for the CDR3 is TGCGCCAGCAGCTCCCCCGGGACAGGGGGTTTCTCCTACGAGCAGTACTTC. The gene calls are TRBV5-1 and TRBJ2-7; 11 positions match TRBD1. Trimming cost V 3 bases and J 0 bases; bases outside gene matches: 8. Germline CDR1 SGHRS, CDR2 YFSETQ. The CDR3 is 17 amino acids.

The V call is TRBV7-2, the J call TRBJ2-5; the D gene is possibly TRBD2 (5 bases). Germline V CDR1 and CDR2: SGHTA, FQGNSA. The CDR3 totals 15 residues. The V end was cut by 5 bases, the J end by 1 base, with 14 bases between. The CDR3: CASSPTGGRQETQYF. DNA for the CDR3: TGTGCCAGCAGCCCCACCGGAGGACGCCAAGAGACCCAGTACTTC.

The chain has TRBV10-3 and TRBJ2-7, with D possibly being TRBD2 (5 bases). Germline assignment: CDR1 ENHRY and CDR2 SYGVKD. CDR3 length: 16 amino acids. Between the trimmed V and J ends, which lost 4 bases and 2 bases, there was a span of 18 bases. The CDR3 DNA follows: TGTGCCATCAGTGCCGGAATGGGAGCTACCCCCTACGAGCAGTACTTC. Its translation: CAISAGMGATPYEQYF.

DNA of the CDR3: TGTGCCAGCAGCTTTTTTGGGGGGAGGCCGAACACCGGGGAGCTGTTTTTT. This sequence encodes CASSFFGGRPNTGELFF. The chain combines TRBV5-8 with TRBJ2-2; a weak D match, TRBD2 (6 bases). The V gene lost 2 bases and the J gene lost 0 bases, with 14 bases spanning the gap. Germline V CDR1 and CDR2: SGHTS, YDEGEE. This CDR3 region has 17 residues.

The chain links TRBV2 to TRBJ1-5, with TRBD1 as a possible D gene (5 bases). With 7 bases removed from V and 4 bases from J, the gap between germline ends came to 11 bases. This CDR3 is built from 13 residues. Germline-derived CDR1 and CDR2 are SNHLY and FYNNEI. The CDR3 here is CASIRQLNQPQHF. The CDR3 DNA follows: TGTGCCAGCATTCGACAGCTAAATCAGCCCCAGCATTTT.

The CDR3 nucleotides are TGTGCCAGCAGCTTAGGCGGGCTACGAAGCACCGGGGAGCTGTTTTTT. This codes for CASSLGGLRSTGELFF. The rearrangement links TRBV5-4 to TRBJ2-2; possible D gene TRBD2, 5 bases. CDR3 size: 16 residues. Germline V gene data show CDR1 as SGHNT and CDR2 as YYREEE (reference sequence). Deletions cut 2 bases from V and 4 bases from J, with 15 bases between.

Here the CDR3 DNA reads TGTGCCAGCAGTAAAACAGGGGGCGCGAATGAGCAGTTCTTC. Protein sequence: CASSKTGGANEQFF. This sequence joins TRBV7-3 and TRBJ2-1, with 9 bases identical to TRBD1. This CDR3 contains 14 residues. The junction had 7 bases not matched to a gene; V was cut back by 6 bases and J by 7 bases. The germline gives CDR1 SGHTA, CDR2 FQGTGA.

The chain couples TRBV21-1 to TRBJ1-6; the table gives TRBD1 as D, unverified against the DNA. TRBV21-1 is a documented pseudogene. The CDR3 covers 19 residues. DNA for the CDR3: TGTGCCAGCAGCAAAGGGGACAGGGAAATACGATCCTATAATTCACCCCTCCACTTT. Amino acid sequence: CASSKGDREIRSYNSPLHF.

The rearrangement links TRBV28 to TRBJ2-5, with D possibly matching TRBD1 (7 bases). This CDR3 region has 15 residues. The V end lost 4 bases, the J end lost 4 bases, and 16 bases lay between the germline ends. CDR1 is MDHEN, CDR2 SYDVKM, per germline. The DNA for the CDR3 is TGTGCCAGCAGTTCAAGGGGGCGGGGAGTAGAGACCCAGTACTTC. Protein: CASSSRGRGVETQYF.

This clone was seen more than once but under ten times. The V and J genes are TRBV6-5 and TRBJ2-3; 7 nucleotides agree with TRBD1. The CDR3 loop spans 15 amino acids. Trimming cost V 6 bases and J 3 bases; bases outside gene matches: 9. The germline V gene encodes CDR1 MNHEY and CDR2 SVGAGI. Here the CDR3 reads CASRTGTARTDTQYF. CDR3 bases: TGTGCCAGCAGGACAGGGACGGCAAGAACAGATACGCAGTATTTT.

The CDR3 DNA sequence: TGTGCCAGCATGGAGACAGGGTGGAATCAGCCCCAGCATTTT. This codes for CASMETGWNQPQHF. This chain connects TRBV6-5 to TRBJ1-5; 7 bases are a match to TRBD1. Trimming removed 7 bases from V and 4 bases from J; junction bases left unmatched: 7. The CDR3 totals 14 residues. Germline CDR1 MNHEY, CDR2 SVGAGI.

The chain has TRBV6-5 and TRBJ1-1, with D maybe TRBD1 (6 bases). CDR3 length: 15 residues. The germline V gene has CDR1 MNHEY and CDR2 SVGAGI. The germline V and J ends were trimmed by 0 bases and 2 bases, with 10 bases remaining between them. Here the CDR3 reads CASSYSRGHNTEAFF. The CDR3 coding sequence is TGTGCCAGCAGTTACTCGAGGGGACACAACACTGAAGCTTTCTTT.

The CDR3 reads CASSSRTGVQPQHF. The CDR3 DNA reads TGTGCCAGCAGTTCCCGGACAGGGGTTCAGCCCCAGCATTTT. The chain has TRBV28 and TRBJ1-5, with 9 bases identical to TRBD1. V trimming: 4 bases; J trimming: 6 bases; junction bases outside the gene matches: 4. The CDR3 is 14 amino acids. Germline values: CDR1 MDHEN, CDR2 SYDVKM.

This clone came up once. This chain connects TRBV14 to TRBJ2-7; TRBD2 aligns across 9 bases. With 1 base clipped from V and 2 bases from J, the junction kept 6 bases outside the gene matches. The CDR3 covers 16 residues. CDR1 and CDR2 from the germline V gene are SGHDN and FVKESK. The CDR3 loop reads CASSQVQSSGTYEQYF. The DNA of the CDR3 is TGTGCCAGCAGCCAAGTTCAGTCTAGCGGGACCTACGAGCAGTACTTC.

This clone appeared a few times. J is TRBJ1-5 and V is TRBV4-3; D ambiguous. Trimming left V 0 bases short and J 7 bases short, with 7 bases between. This CDR3 spans 13 amino acids. Germline CDR1 LGHNA, CDR2 YSLEER. As DNA, the CDR3 is TGCGCCAGCAGCCAAGATTTCCGGCAGCCCCAGCATTTT. Encoded protein: CASSQDFRQPQHF.

The chain is built from TRBV19 and TRBJ2-5; 8 bases line up with TRBD2. Germline CDR1 LNHDA, CDR2 SQIVND (reference sequence). The J segment lost 2 bases and the V segment lost 7 bases, leaving 12 bases of the junction unmatched. The CDR3 is 16 amino acids. The CDR3: CASTPKAAGGQETQYF. CDR3 DNA: TGTGCCAGTACCCCAAAGGCGGCGGGGGGTCAAGAGACCCAGTACTTC.

This chain connects TRBV6-6 to TRBJ1-3; a weak D match, TRBD1 (6 bases). Germline CDR1 and CDR2: MNHNY and SVGAGI (reference sequence). V was shortened by 7 bases and J by 4 bases, with 17 bases between the two germline ends. This CDR3 is 15 amino acids long. This chain's CDR3 is CASTDRLSSGNTIYF. The CDR3 nucleotides are TGTGCCAGCACTGACAGGCTCAGCTCGGGAAACACCATATATTTT.

This clone occurred a few times. This chain links TRBV7-9 with TRBJ2-7, with 7 bases identical to TRBD2. With 3 bases clipped from V and 2 bases from J, the junction kept 7 bases outside the gene matches. Germline CDR1 is SEHNR and CDR2 is FQNEAQ (reference sequence). The CDR3 is 15 amino acids. The CDR3 nucleotides are TGTGCCAGCAGCTTCCTAGCGGTTGCCCCCTACGAGCAGTACTTC. As protein: CASSFLAVAPYEQYF.

The chain has TRBV7-2 and TRBJ1-1; TRBD1 is a possible D gene (6 bases). V shed 5 bases and J shed 7 bases, with 20 bases lying between them. The CDR3 contains 15 residues. CDR1 is SGHTA, CDR2 FQGNSA, per germline. The CDR3 DNA follows: TGTGCCAGCAGCCTGCCGCAGGGGACCCATAATGAAGCTTTCTTT. As protein: CASSLPQGTHNEAFF.

The chain uses TRBV5-6 and TRBJ2-2, with 8 bases identical to TRBD2. Trimming took 0 bases from V and 7 from J; bases not matched to a gene: 5. The CDR3 has 15 amino acids. Germline V gene data show CDR1 as SGHDT and CDR2 as YYEEEE. The chain's CDR3 is CASSLVQAGVGELFF. The DNA for the CDR3 is TGTGCCAGCAGCTTGGTACAAGCGGGAGTCGGGGAGCTGTTTTTT.

V and J are TRBV10-3 and TRBJ2-2, with TRBD2 identical over 12 bases. Germline V gene lookup returns CDR1 ENHRY and CDR2 SYGVKD. Trimming removed 2 bases from V and 7 bases from J; junction bases left unmatched: 8. The CDR3 runs to 17 residues. This CDR3 is CAISEPRTSGEGGELFF. DNA for the CDR3: TGTGCCATCAGTGAGCCCCGGACTAGCGGGGAAGGCGGGGAGCTGTTTTTT.